Shown below are 7 T cell receptor beta chains from a single sample sequenced in a study of technical replicates of blood from several donors. The assay was immunoSEQ multiplex PCR, and TCRdb's table has in-frame clones only and misses some. The sample consists of under 85,000 clones, around 93% of them appearing once. Material: T cells isolated from PBMCs. These receptors were collected from a human donor in good health.

The rearrangement joins TRBV9 to TRBJ1-6, with a possible D match to TRBD1 (5 bases). Trimming took 2 bases from V and 7 from J, leaving 13 bases between them. Germline CDR1 is SGDLS and CDR2 is YYNGEE. CDR3 length: 15 residues. CDR3 loop: CASSVGEGYNSPLHF. CDR3 DNA: TGTGCCAGCAGCGTGGGGGAGGGCTACAATTCACCCCTCCACTTT.

The genes are TRBV25-1 and TRBJ2-1, with 9 bases matching TRBD1. The CDR3 length is 15 residues. Trimming at V came to 4 bases and at J to 0 bases, leaving 1 base not matched to a gene. CDR1 is MGHDK, CDR2 SYGVNS, per germline. The CDR3 reads CASSGDRVSYNEQFF. The CDR3 nucleotides read TGTGCCAGCAGTGGGGACAGGGTCTCCTACAATGAGCAGTTCTTC.

The genes are TRBV2 and TRBJ1-2; D is uncertain. Trimming cost V 1 base and J 2 bases, with 5 bases left between them. Germline CDR1 and CDR2: SNHLY and FYNNEI. The CDR3 extends over 13 amino acids. The CDR3: CASSEGQNYGYTF. In nucleotides, the CDR3 is TGTGCCAGCAGTGAAGGGCAGAACTATGGCTACACCTTC.

The chain recombines TRBV9 with TRBJ1-1; D is unresolved. Trimming removed 4 bases at V and 1 base at J, with 20 bases between. Germline CDR1 SGDLS, CDR2 YYNGEE. The CDR3 is made up of 17 amino acids. CDR3: CASSRGAGYRSNTEAFF. The CDR3 DNA is TGTGCCAGCAGCCGGGGAGCAGGCTATCGTTCGAACACTGAAGCTTTCTTT.

The V and J genes are TRBV29-1 and TRBJ2-7; a weak D match, TRBD1 (5 bases). This CDR3 region has 13 residues. The V and J ends lost 3 bases and 5 bases respectively, with 14 bases between them. Germline CDR1 SQVTM, CDR2 ANQGSEA. The CDR3 protein is CSVEGRVRNEQYF. CDR3 DNA sequence: TGCAGCGTTGAGGGCAGGGTCCGTAACGAGCAGTACTTC.

This clone was observed once. The V and J genes are TRBV10-2 and TRBJ2-3, with 13 positions matching TRBD2. The CDR3 contains 15 residues. Per germline, CDR1 WSHSY and CDR2 SAAADI. Losses at the gene ends were 4 bases for V and 4 bases for J; bases not matched to a gene: 2. In DNA form, the CDR3 reads TGCGCCAGCAGTGTCACTAGCGGGGGGGCAGATACGCAGTATTTT. Its protein is CASSVTSGGADTQYF.

The CDR3 spells CASSGEGSFNGYTF. In DNA, the CDR3 is TGTGCCAGCAGCGGGGAGGGAAGTTTTAATGGCTACACCTTC. The chain has TRBV2 and TRBJ1-2; no definite D call. The V and J ends lost 6 bases and 6 bases respectively, with 17 bases between them. From germline, CDR1 is SNHLY and CDR2 FYNNEI. The CDR3 totals 14 residues.